A single sample is the source of the 19 T cell receptor beta chains below, sequenced in a study of T cell responses to AZD1222 COVID-19 vaccine. Using immunoSEQ multiplex PCR, the repertoire was profiled, and TCRdb retains in-frame clones only, with some absent. The sample lists around 190,000 clones, about nine tenths occurring once. The source material was peripheral blood, sampled 28 days after the second AZD1222 dose. The origin of the receptors is an adult who received the AZD1222 COVID-19 vaccine.

CDR3 sequence (DNA): TGCGCCAGCAGCCAAGAGGGGGACAGGAGAGGAGATACGCAGTATTTT. Amino acid sequence: CASSQEGDRRGDTQYF. This chain links TRBV4-3 with TRBJ2-3; 8 nucleotides line up with TRBD1. The CDR3 is made up of 16 amino acids. In germline, CDR1 is LGHNA, CDR2 YSLEER. Losses at the gene ends were 0 bases for V and 5 bases for J; bases not matched to a gene: 7.

The CDR3 spells CASSQGGTREFEKLFF. For the CDR3, the DNA is TGCGCCAGCAGCCAAGGGGGGACCCGCGAGTTCGAAAAACTGTTTTTT. The J gene is TRBJ1-4, the V gene TRBV4-3; the D gene is possibly TRBD1 (5 bases). The V end lost 1 base, the J end lost 8 bases, and 17 bases lay between the germline ends. The germline V gene has CDR1 LGHNA and CDR2 YSLEER. The CDR3 spans 16 residues.

The V and J genes are TRBV3-1 (or the pseudogene TRBV3-2) and TRBJ2-3; D unresolved. Trimming removed 2 bases at V and 9 bases at J, with 15 bases between. The CDR3 has 14 residues. Germline V lookup: CDR1 LGHDT, CDR2 YNNKEL (reference sequence). The CDR3 DNA sequence: TGTGCCAGCAGCCAAACCATCCTGTTGGGCACGCAGTATTTT. Protein sequence: CASSQTILLGTQYF.

In regard to this clone: Germline and junction disagree at one end, which may indicate a read error. The chain is built from TRBV24-1 and TRBJ1-2, with D possibly being TRBD1 (5 bases). The CDR3 is made up of 9 amino acids. The germline gives CDR1 KGHDR, CDR2 SFDVKD. CDR3 nucleotides: TGTGCCCCAACATTGCCCGGGGGCTTC. Residues: CAPTLPGGF.

The chain joins TRBV2 to TRBJ2-7; no clear D gene. The CDR3 covers 11 residues. Deletions cut 8 bases from V and 3 bases from J, with 8 bases between. In germline, CDR1 is SNHLY, CDR2 FYNNEI. The CDR3 nucleotides read TGTGCCAGCTTTCGCGGCTACGAGCAGTACTTC. It translates to CASFRGYEQYF.

The chain carries TRBV30 and TRBJ2-2; possibly TRBD1 or TRBD2 for D (5 bases each). Trimming left V 5 bases short and J 5 bases short, with 18 bases between. The CDR3 contains 15 residues. Looked up from germline, CDR1 is GTSNPN and CDR2 is SVGIG (reference sequence). CDR3 coding DNA: TGTGCCTGGCTCCGGGACCCTACCGGGACCGGGGAGCTGTTTTTT. Protein product: CAWLRDPTGTGELFF.

CDR3 amino acids: CAIKGQGVETQYF. As DNA, the CDR3 is TGTGCCATCAAAGGCCAGGGGGTGGAGACCCAGTACTTC. The chain links TRBV10-3 to TRBJ2-5, with 7 nucleotides matching TRBD1. Germline V lookup: CDR1 ENHRY, CDR2 SYGVKD. The CDR3 has 13 residues. Trimming removed 7 bases from V and 5 bases from J; junction bases left unmatched: 7.

This sequence joins TRBV7-3 and TRBJ2-5, with TRBD1 matching 10 bases. The ends lost 5 bases at V and 3 bases at J; junction bases unmatched: 6. This CDR3 is 15 amino acids long. Germline V gene data show CDR1 as SGHTA and CDR2 as FQGTGA. CDR3 bases: TGTGCCAGCAGCGGACAGGGGGTCTTAAAAGAGACCCAGTACTTC. Its protein is CASSGQGVLKETQYF.

The chain has TRBV7-8 and TRBJ2-7; possibly TRBD2 for D (6 bases). CDR3 length equals 15 residues. The V end lost 1 base, the J end lost 1 base, and 11 bases lay between the germline ends. From germline, CDR1 is SGHVS and CDR2 FQNEAQ. In DNA form, the CDR3 reads TGTGCCAGCAGCTTAGAGTACGCGGGATCCTACGAGCAGTACTTC. It translates to CASSLEYAGSYEQYF.

In this sample, this clone turned up once. This rearrangement joins TRBV6-2 or TRBV6-3 to TRBJ1-5; the match to TRBD1 covers 7 bases. CDR3 length: 15 residues. V shed 6 bases, J shed 0 bases, and the junction held 5 bases outside the gene matches. CDR1 is MNHEY, CDR2 SVGEGT, per germline. The DNA of the CDR3 is TGTGCCAGCAGCCCGACAGGGATTAGCAATCAGCCCCAGCATTTT. Translated: CASSPTGISNQPQHF.

The chain couples TRBV6-6 to TRBJ1-6; TRBD1 aligns across 7 bases. The CDR3 runs to 16 residues. V dropped 2 bases and J dropped 7; count of bases not matched to a gene: 8. Looked up from germline, CDR1 is MNHNY and CDR2 is SVGAGI (reference sequence). CDR3 sequence (DNA): TGTGCCAGCAGTTACGGACAGGACGATTCCAATTCACCCCTCCACTTT. It codes for CASSYGQDDSNSPLHF.

The rearrangement joins TRBV10-1 to TRBJ1-5; a possible D gene is TRBD1 (6 bases). Germline CDR1 and CDR2: WNHNN and SYGVQD (reference sequence). The germline V and J ends were trimmed by 1 base and 5 bases, with 15 bases remaining between them. CDR3 length: 16 amino acids. CDR3 in amino acids: CASSEFGGRVDQPQHF. The CDR3 DNA sequence: TGCGCCAGCAGTGAGTTCGGGGGCCGGGTAGATCAGCCCCAGCATTTT.

A few counts support this clone. The V and J genes are TRBV9 and TRBJ1-2; 7 bases align to TRBD1. J was trimmed by 3 bases and V by 4 bases; bases with no gene match: 9. The CDR3 length is 15 residues. Germline V gene lookup returns CDR1 SGDLS and CDR2 YYNGEE. CDR3 sequence reads: CASSPRQGGDYGYTF. Written as DNA, the CDR3 is TGTGCCAGCAGCCCAAGACAGGGTGGGGACTATGGCTACACCTTC.

The chain employs TRBV7-8 and TRBJ2-7, with 8 nucleotides matching TRBD2. Germline V gene lookup returns CDR1 SGHVS and CDR2 FQNEAQ. V shed 5 bases and J 0 bases; nucleotides not matched to a gene: 6. This CDR3 is 15 amino acids long. CDR3 coding DNA: TGTGCCAGCAGCATTCTTAGCGGGAACTCCTACGAGCAGTACTTC. Protein: CASSILSGNSYEQYF.

The V gene is TRBV5-1, the J gene TRBJ2-5; D gene unclear. The CDR3 is made up of 13 amino acids. Per the germline V gene, CDR1 is SGHRS and CDR2 is YFSETQ. V lost 0 bases and J 3 bases, leaving 6 bases between the germline ends. The CDR3 DNA follows: TGCGCCAGCAGCTTGGGGTCAGAAGAGACCCAGTACTTC. Protein product: CASSLGSEETQYF.

J is TRBJ2-1 and V is TRBV5-1; D assignment may be TRBD1 or TRBD2 (5 bases each). Trimming took off 5 bases at V and 15 bases at J, with 21 bases between the two ends. Per germline, CDR1 SGHRS and CDR2 YFSETQ. The CDR3 is made up of 13 amino acids. CDR3 in DNA: TGCGCCAGCAGTACGGGGACCACCCAAAGGCGGTTCTTC. Translating it yields CASSTGTTQRRFF.

The chain employs TRBV20-1 and TRBJ2-1; D is undetermined. The germline V and J ends were trimmed by 6 bases and 4 bases, with 4 bases remaining between them. Germline V gene lookup returns CDR1 DFQATT and CDR2 SNEGSKA (reference sequence). This CDR3 contains 10 residues. In nucleotides, the CDR3 is TGCAGTGCAGATTACAATGAGCAGTTCTTC. Translating gives CSADYNEQFF.

The CDR3 is CASSRDRGWVTRSHEQYF. The CDR3 nucleotides read TGTGCCAGCAGTCGGGACAGGGGGTGGGTAACTAGATCCCACGAGCAGTACTTC. The genes are TRBV6-6 and TRBJ2-7, with 11 bases aligning to TRBD1. Trimming at V came to 5 bases and at J to 5 bases, leaving 17 bases not matched to a gene. The CDR3 contains 18 residues. In germline, CDR1 is MNHNY, CDR2 SVGAGI (reference sequence).

The chain joins TRBV10-1 to TRBJ1-1; TRBD1 might be the D (6 bases). Trimming removed 4 bases from V and 1 base from J, with 10 bases in between. Germline assignment: CDR1 WNHNN and CDR2 SYGVQD (reference sequence). The CDR3 runs to 14 residues. Here the CDR3 DNA reads TGCGCCAGCAGTGCCGGGACAACGAACACTGAAGCTTTCTTT. It encodes CASSAGTTNTEAFF.